The table lists the clone carrying this T cell receptor (beta chain) with a few counts. Authors' data handling: Reference gene primers were amplified, and this amplification served to estimate nucleated cell counts. Profiling relied on immunoSEQ multiplex PCR, and the TCRdb table lists in-frame clones only, not all of them. D and trimming were read from the DNA, whereas the V and J calls and clone size are those reported in that table. The table lists some 140,000 clones, about 70% of them singletons, with less than 15% in the top ten. This specimen comes from a study of blood T cell repertoires in COVID-19. Study-wide context: Samples of COVID-19 (acute and convalescent) were obtained from the United States, Italy and Spain. In each case, the material was cDNA or gDNA derived from T cells, B-cell-depleted T cells, or PBMCs.

Germline lookup yields CDR1 SGHAT and CDR2 FQNNGV. The CDR3 contains 17 residues. V was clipped by 5 bases and J by 3 bases; unmatched bases: 9. This TCR was recovered from an elderly man with acute or convalescent COVID-19. V usage is TRBV11-2 and J usage is TRBJ1-6; the match to TRBD1 covers 8 bases. Sequencing was carried out using peripheral blood. The CDR3 here is CASSMTTGGYYNSPLHF. The CDR3 bases are TGTGCCAGCAGCATGACAACAGGGGGATACTATAATTCACCCCTCCACTTT.